These T cell receptor beta chains were read from a single sample in a study of T cell responses to AZD1222 COVID-19 vaccine. Repertoires were generated with immunoSEQ multiplex PCR, while TCRdb's copy carries only in-frame clones and drops some. The repertoire holds 95,000 to 150,000 clones, approximately 88% seen once, with 4% to 5.5% in the top ten. Source: peripheral blood, taken on day 0 of AZD1222 vaccination. The receptors shown here come from an adult in good health. Both conserved end residues are part of each CDR3. A D gene is named only where the DNA matches it firmly. Expanded clones get a size class; other rows say once, few or many, or leave the size out.

D gene	V gene	J gene	clone size	CDR3 protein	CDR3 DNA
.	TRBV5-1	TRBJ1-2	.	CASSLITGVDNYGYTF	TGCGCCAGCAGCCTGATAACAGGAGTTGACAACTATGGCTACACCTTC
.	TRBV6-5	TRBJ1-6	.	CASSPADRFPRPLHF	TGTGCCAGCAGTCCCGCTGACAGGTTCCCCCGGCCCCTCCACTTT
.	TRBV6-9	TRBJ2-7	.	CASRPRREQYF	TGTGCCAGCAGACCTCGGAGGGAGCAGTACTTC
TRBD2	TRBV9	TRBJ2-2	.	CASSVQAGASLTGELFF	TGTGCCAGCAGCGTCCAAGCGGGGGCTTCCCTCACCGGGGAGCTGTTTTTT
TRBD2	TRBV7-9	TRBJ2-2	.	CASSPDGGVTGELFF	TGTGCCAGCAGCCCCGATGGGGGGGTCACCGGGGAGCTGTTTTTT
.	TRBV28	TRBJ1-5	.	CASRGTAYYSNQPQHF	TGTGCCAGCAGGGGGACGGCGTACTATAGCAATCAGCCCCAGCATTTT
TRBD1	TRBV18	TRBJ1-1	.	CASSAGGNTEAFF	TGTGCCAGCTCGGCAGGGGGAAACACTGAAGCTTTCTTT
.	TRBV5-5	TRBJ1-4	.	CASSLAFYTAKSEKLFF	TGTGCCAGCAGCTTGGCCTTTTATACAGCCAAGAGTGAAAAACTGTTTTTT
TRBD2	TRBV19	TRBJ2-2	.	CASTFLAGASGELFF	TGTGCCAGTACTTTCCTAGCGGGGGCGAGCGGGGAGCTGTTTTTT
TRBD2	TRBV6-5	TRBJ2-1	.	CASSYAGGPVNEQLF	TGTGCCAGCAGTTACGCGGGGGGGCCTGTCAATGAGCAGCTCTTC
.	TRBV11-3	TRBJ2-7	.	CASSFGSNYEQYF	TGTGCCAGCAGCTTTGGCAGCAACTACGAGCAGTACTTC
.	TRBV18	TRBJ1-5	.	CASSPQETQPQHF	TGTGCCAGCTCACCTCAAGAGACTCAGCCCCAGCATTTT
.	TRBV28	TRBJ1-6	.	CASYGESSYNSPLHF	TGTGCCAGCTACGGGGAGAGCTCCTATAATTCACCCCTCCACTTT
.	TRBV7-2	TRBJ2-5	once	CASSLAGAESQYF	TGTGCCAGCAGCTTAGCGGGGGCAGAATCCCAGTACTTC
.	TRBV7-2	TRBJ1-1	.	CASSYQAVTEAFF	TGTGCCAGCAGCTACCAAGCGGTGACGGAAGCTTTCTTT
.	TRBV6-2/TRBV6-3	TRBJ1-4	.	CASSDTGATNEKLFF	TGTGCCAGCAGCGACACAGGAGCAACTAATGAAAAACTGTTTTTT
.	TRBV20-1	TRBJ2-3	once	CSASDIEGSTDTQYF	TGCAGTGCTAGTGATATAGAGGGGAGCACAGATACGCAGTATTTT
TRBD1	TRBV19	TRBJ1-1	.	CASSITPGTGAGTEAFF	TGTGCCAGTAGTATCACCCCCGGGACAGGGGCAGGTACTGAAGCTTTCTTT
.	TRBV7-2	TRBJ1-3	.	CASSLRTATSGNTIYF	TGTGCCAGCAGCTTAAGGACAGCAACCTCTGGAAACACCATATATTTT
TRBD1	TRBV10-3	TRBJ1-1	.	CATGQGATNTEAFF	TGTGCCACAGGACAGGGGGCTACGAACACTGAAGCTTTCTTT
TRBD1	TRBV5-1	TRBJ2-1	.	CASSARTGTVGSYNEQFF	TGCGCCAGCAGCGCCAGAACCGGGACAGTCGGCTCCTACAATGAGCAGTTCTTC
TRBD1	TRBV19	TRBJ2-7	.	CASSGGQSLSYEQYF	TGTGCCAGTAGTGGGGGACAGTCCCTCTCCTACGAGCAGTACTTC
.	TRBV6-5	TRBJ2-5	once	CASSSGDYQETQYF	TGTGCCAGCAGTTCGGGGGACTACCAAGAGACCCAGTACTTC